This T cell receptor beta chain came from a study of blood T cell repertoires in COVID-19. Germline lookup yields CDR1 LNHDA and CDR2 SQIVND (reference sequence). This CDR3 has 13 residues. With 3 bases removed from V and 1 base from J, the gap between germline ends came to 6 bases. Sequenced by immunoSEQ multiplex PCR; TCRdb stores in-frame clones only, minus some. This sample yields approximately 160,000 clones, of which 84% are seen a single time; under 9.5% belongs to the top ten. The TCR originated in a man aged 50 to 60 who had recovered from COVID-19. Sequences were obtained from PBMCs or T cells enriched from blood (not recorded which). The genes are TRBV19 and TRBJ1-1; D gene ambiguous. In DNA, the CDR3 is TGTGCCAGTAGTATTCGACAGAACACTGAAGCTTTCTTT. Translation: CASSIRQNTEAFF.